The 14 T cell receptor beta chains reported below all come from one sample, sequenced in a study of control samples from healthy donors and cancer patients. Sequenced by immunoSEQ multiplex PCR; TCRdb stores in-frame clones only, minus some. The data contain roughly 100,000 clones, 83% of them singletons. The specimen sequenced was blood. These receptors were taken from a woman aged 45-65 years in good health.

This clone was detected only once. The chain recombines TRBV28 with TRBJ1-4; 7 bases are shared with TRBD1. Per germline, CDR1 MDHEN and CDR2 SYDVKM. This CDR3 region has 14 residues. V lost 5 bases and J lost 5; bases outside the gene matches: 5. As DNA, the CDR3 is TGTGCCAGCAGTATGACAGGGACGAATGAAAAACTGTTTTTT. Translation: CASSMTGTNEKLFF.

Only a few counts were recorded for this clone. V is TRBV6-6 and J is TRBJ2-1; D is possibly TRBD2 (6 bases). Trimming cost V 4 bases and J 8 bases, with 9 bases left between them. This CDR3 comprises 12 residues. Germline V CDR1 and CDR2: MNHNY, SVGAGI (reference sequence). CDR3 sequence reads: CASSSASDEQFF. CDR3 in DNA: TGTGCCAGCAGTTCCGCTAGCGATGAGCAGTTCTTC.

The chain is built from TRBV29-1 and TRBJ2-7, with a weak D call TRBD2 (5 bases). Germline V lookup: CDR1 SQVTM, CDR2 ANQGSEA. Deletions cut 2 bases from V and 0 bases from J, with 14 bases between. The CDR3 consists of 15 residues. The CDR3 DNA is TGCAGCGTTGAACTAAATACGGGGAGCTCCTACGAGCAGTACTTC. Amino acids: CSVELNTGSSYEQYF.

The chain is built from TRBV12-3 or TRBV12-4 and TRBJ2-1; D unresolved. Trimming took 5 bases from V and 2 from J, leaving 7 bases between them. The CDR3 has 13 amino acids. CDR3 nucleotides: TGTGCCAGCAGTCCCCCCACCTACAATGAGCAGTTCTTC. It codes for CASSPPTYNEQFF.

This chain links TRBV11-3 with TRBJ1-5; weak D call: TRBD1 (5 bases). The V and J ends lost 1 base and 5 bases respectively, with 12 bases between them. CDR3 length equals 15 residues. Germline CDR1 is SGHNT and CDR2 is YENEEA. Written as DNA, the CDR3 is TGTGCCAGCAGCTTAGGCCGAGGGGAACATCAGCCCCAGCATTTT. It encodes CASSLGRGEHQPQHF.

The gene calls are TRBV11-3 and TRBJ1-2; D is uncertain. Trimming took off 2 bases at V and 6 bases at J, with 10 bases between the two ends. The CDR3 extends over 13 amino acids. Germline V gene data show CDR1 as SGHNT and CDR2 as YENEEA. CDR3 bases: TGTGCCAGCAGCTTACGAGAAGCTGATGGCTACACCTTC. It translates to CASSLREADGYTF.

This chain joins TRBV7-8 and TRBJ1-5; perhaps TRBD1 as D (6 bases). V lost 5 bases and J lost 4, with 18 bases in between. The CDR3 is made up of 16 amino acids. CDR1 is SGHVS, CDR2 FQNEAQ, per germline. CDR3 DNA: TGTGCCAGCAGCCGGTCCATAAGGACAGTGAATCAGCCCCAGCATTTT. Its translation is CASSRSIRTVNQPQHF.

The sample holds a few counts of this clone. The chain combines TRBV10-1 with TRBJ1-6; D might be TRBD1 (5 bases). Per the germline V gene, CDR1 is WNHNN and CDR2 is SYGVQD (reference sequence). V was clipped by 6 bases and J by 3 bases, with 15 bases between them. The CDR3 totals 16 residues. CDR3 loop: CASRDGHQIYNSPLHF. Here the CDR3 DNA reads TGCGCCAGCAGAGACGGACACCAAATCTATAATTCACCCCTCCACTTT.

The chain is built from TRBV30 and TRBJ2-6, with a possible D match to TRBD2 (5 bases). Germline V gives CDR1 GTSNPN, CDR2 SVGIG (reference sequence). The V end was cut by 0 bases, the J end by 1 base, with 7 bases between. The CDR3 totals 15 residues. CDR3 coding DNA: TGTGCCTGGAGTGTAACGGGGTCTGGGGCCAACGTCCTGACTTTC. It encodes CAWSVTGSGANVLTF.

A note on this clone: Sequence at one end of the junction differs from germline and may be a read error. The CDR3: CASSAPSGRANNEQFF. DNA of the CDR3: TGTGCCAGCTCAGCACCTAGCGGGAGGGCCAACAATGAGCAGTTCTTC. The rearrangement links TRBV18 to TRBJ2-1; 12 bases agree with TRBD2. CDR1 is KGHSH, CDR2 LQKENI, per germline. The CDR3 length is 16 residues.

This clone was detected once. The V call is TRBV4-2, the J call TRBJ1-4, with a weak D call TRBD1 (5 bases). Looked up from germline, CDR1 is LGHNA and CDR2 is YNFKEQ. The CDR3 totals 16 residues. The V end was cut by 1 base, the J end by 3 bases, with 12 bases between. CDR3 sequence (DNA): TGTGCCAGCAGCCAAGGCGGGTCAGGGCCTAATGAAAAACTGTTTTTT. This gives the protein CASSQGGSGPNEKLFF.

This chain connects TRBV5-1 to TRBJ1-1, with D uncertain. The CDR3 consists of 14 residues. Germline V gene sequence: CDR1 SGHRS, CDR2 YFSETQ. V gave up 4 bases and J gave up 6 bases, with 16 bases separating them. The CDR3 DNA reads TGCGCCAGCAGCCCGGTGGGTTTTAGCGCTGAAGCTTTCTTT. It codes for CASSPVGFSAEAFF.

This sequence joins TRBV29-1 and TRBJ2-1, with TRBD2 matching over 15 bases. V dropped 1 base and J dropped 6; count of bases not matched to a gene: 4. This CDR3 is built from 16 residues. The germline V gene encodes CDR1 SQVTM and CDR2 ANQGSEA. The CDR3 nucleotides are TGCAGCGTTGAAGGGACTAGCGGGAGGGATTTCAATGAGCAGTTCTTC. This encodes CSVEGTSGRDFNEQFF.

This sequence joins TRBV4-3 and TRBJ2-1; D may be TRBD1 (6 bases). The CDR3 totals 15 residues. V was shortened by 0 bases and J by 7 bases, with 13 bases between the two germline ends. Germline CDR1 LGHNA, CDR2 YSLEER. CDR3 amino acids: CASSQEWAGVNEQFF. The CDR3 DNA is TGCGCCAGCAGCCAAGAGTGGGCAGGGGTGAATGAGCAGTTCTTC.